This is a list of T cell receptor beta chains from one sample in a study of neoadjuvant anti-PD-1 for oral cavity cancer. Sequenced by immunoSEQ multiplex PCR; TCRdb stores in-frame clones only, minus some. The sample shows about 72,000 clones, around 80% of them seen only once. This material consisted of PBMCs, taken before nivolumab (anti-PD-1) treatment. These receptor sequences come from a person aged 35 to 85 with oral cavity squamous cell carcinoma. Both conserved end residues are part of each CDR3.

V gene: TRBV5-5
CDR3 protein: CASSSRQMDNEQFF

V gene: TRBV4-2
CDR3 protein: CASSQVKGTEQYF

V gene: TRBV6-5
CDR3 protein: CASSPPWGQPQHF

V gene: TRBV29-1
CDR3 protein: CSVDHRGLADTQYF

V gene: TRBV29-1
CDR3 protein: CSVEGGTADSEAFF

V gene: TRBV10-1
CDR3 protein: CASHDRTGGRSDIQYF

V gene: TRBV6-4
CDR3 protein: CASSAGASGELFF

V gene: TRBV4-2
CDR3 protein: CASSQDEANQPQHF

V gene: TRBV14
CDR3 protein: CASSQQTVAGTEAFF

V gene: TRBV19
CDR3 protein: CASTHDRAPMRSSGANVLTF

V gene: TRBV2
CDR3 protein: CASSKQVSTGELFF

V gene: TRBV6-1
CDR3 protein: CASSGANRGYTF

V gene: TRBV13
CDR3 protein: CASSNRQDGYTF

V gene: TRBV6-1
CDR3 protein: CASSEQGRAREAFF

V gene: TRBV2
CDR3 protein: CASSGRQGAKGYTF

V gene: TRBV4-1
CDR3 protein: CASSQVPSPDYGYTF

V gene: TRBV7-9
CDR3 protein: CASSRAPGANVLTF

V gene: TRBV28
CDR3 protein: CASSLGWNQPQHF

V gene: TRBV27
CDR3 protein: CASSPWEGQGNQPQHF

V gene: TRBV5-4
CDR3 protein: CASSSAVPRPGQGYTF

V gene: TRBV5-1
CDR3 protein: CASSASGRVTDTQYF

V gene: TRBV5-7
CDR3 protein: CASSLARDSGYEQYF

V gene: TRBV5-4
CDR3 protein: CASSNRDSSGTQYF

V gene: TRBV4-1
CDR3 protein: CASSRVGQGPPNYGYTF

V gene: TRBV11-2
CDR3 protein: CASSLARDSGGYTF

V gene: TRBV28
CDR3 protein: CASSYKAYEQYF

V gene: TRBV10-3
CDR3 protein: CAISDPQGFGETQYF

V gene: TRBV6-1
CDR3 protein: CASSGIRGNEKLFF

V gene: TRBV6-1
CDR3 protein: CASRGSRDTEAFF

V gene: TRBV7-7
CDR3 protein: CASSRGTSVWETQYF

V gene: TRBV5-5
CDR3 protein: CASSLVWAGDEGETQYF

V gene: TRBV5-1
CDR3 protein: CASSLEPAGGYNEQFF

V gene: TRBV2
CDR3 protein: CASSLGGEQFF

V gene: TRBV7-9
CDR3 protein: CASSLGVDQPQHF

V gene: TRBV5-1
CDR3 protein: CASSLGPGGYGYTF

V gene: TRBV7-9
CDR3 protein: CASSSIQSTEAFF

V gene: TRBV15
CDR3 protein: CATSMGNLGNQPQHF

V gene: TRBV6-1
CDR3 protein: CASGTGVYEQYF

V gene: TRBV7-9
CDR3 protein: CASSLALVTEAFF

V gene: TRBV7-8
CDR3 protein: CASSHRTGGNTEAFF

V gene: TRBV4-1
CDR3 protein: CASSQVGRGDGYTF

V gene: TRBV18
CDR3 protein: CASSLGQATTNEKLFF

V gene: TRBV2
CDR3 protein: CASSVSSRRGAWGDTQYF

V gene: TRBV7-2
CDR3 protein: CASSSGGGMNYGYTF

V gene: TRBV5-4
CDR3 protein: CASSLARQETQYF

V gene: TRBV27
CDR3 protein: CASSLQDTDTQYF

V gene: TRBV9
CDR3 protein: CASSFTGQYNSPLHF

V gene: TRBV13
CDR3 protein: CASSFRDPGLVNEKLFF

V gene: TRBV19
CDR3 protein: CASNRDRITDTQYF

V gene: TRBV5-1
CDR3 protein: CASSNQGVGGNTIYF

V gene: TRBV7-6
CDR3 protein: CASSPIRTGGAYEQYF

V gene: TRBV7-8
CDR3 protein: CASSSGDRYEQYF

V gene: TRBV5-1
CDR3 protein: CASSLAASGYSYEQYF

V gene: TRBV6-5
CDR3 protein: CASSYNGNRVNSPLHF

V gene: TRBV6-5
CDR3 protein: CASSHLRAGNTEAFF